This TCR beta chain was obtained from a study of early T cells in non-severe SARS-CoV-2 infection. Study-wide context: Chains stayed unpaired after sequencing of bulk RNA from unsorted whole blood. Whole-study findings and limits: Comparison of clonotypes with VDJdb favored anti-spike CD8 responses while missing private and CD4 specificities.

This clonotype has a count of ten or more. Its specificity is unknown. In the library, individual cDNA molecules carried attached unique molecular identifiers. TCRdb ran MiXCR on the 5' RACE reads and lists one entry per CDR3 protein. The data show tens of thousands of distinct CDR3 sequences, roughly a tenth seen once. The TCR comes from an adult who was a healthcare worker with PCR-confirmed SARS-CoV-2 infection or an uninfected control (not recorded which). Sequencing was performed on whole blood.

The CDR3 protein is CASSLYQAGEITDTQYF. As DNA, the CDR3 is TGCGCCAGCAGCTTGTATCAAGCGGGAGAAATAACAGATACGCAGTATTTT. The J gene is TRBJ2-3, the V gene TRBV5-1; TRBD2 matches at 8 bases. Germline assignment: CDR1 SGHRS and CDR2 YFSETQ. V lost 1 base, J lost 3 bases, and 10 bases stayed unmatched. This CDR3 region has 17 residues.